A single sample is the source of the 16 T cell receptor beta chains below, sequenced in a study of T cell responses to AZD1222 COVID-19 vaccine. Method: immunoSEQ multiplex PCR; TCRdb's copy keeps in-frame clones and lacks some. The sample consists of more than 95,000 clones, around 87% of them appearing once. The specimen was peripheral blood, collected on day 0 of AZD1222 vaccination. These receptors came from an adult in good health.

This chain joins TRBV4-2 and TRBJ2-2, with 8 bases matching TRBD2. Losses at the gene ends were 0 bases for V and 6 bases for J; bases not matched to a gene: 21. This CDR3 region has 21 residues. Per the germline V gene, CDR1 is LGHNA and CDR2 is YNFKEQ. In DNA form, the CDR3 reads TGTGCCAGCAGCCAAGATTTGGGCGGGGGGAGGCCCGGCGGTGTTGCCGGGGAGCTGTTTTTT. Protein sequence: CASSQDLGGGRPGGVAGELFF.

V gene TRBV5-1 combines with J gene TRBJ2-5, with 9 bases lining up with TRBD2. The V and J ends lost 7 bases and 1 base, in that order; junction bases with no gene match: 5. From germline, CDR1 is SGHRS and CDR2 YFSETQ. This CDR3 has 14 amino acids. The CDR3 loop reads CASGGSGSQETQYF. CDR3 sequence (DNA): TGCGCCAGCGGTGGTAGCGGGAGCCAAGAGACCCAGTACTTC.

CDR3 amino acids: CSASRAGRAYEQYF. The DNA for the CDR3 is TGCAGTGCTAGTCGAGCGGGGAGAGCCTACGAGCAGTACTTC. The chain links TRBV20-1 to TRBJ2-7; 7 bases fit TRBD2. The CDR3 covers 14 residues. Losses at the gene ends were 3 bases for V and 2 bases for J; bases not matched to a gene: 7. CDR1 is DFQATT and CDR2 is SNEGSKA in the germline V gene (reference sequence).

This sequence joins TRBV28 and TRBJ1-2, with no clear D. Germline CDR1 is MDHEN and CDR2 is SYDVKM. This CDR3 comprises 15 residues. The ends were cut back, 4 bases at V and 3 bases at J, with 15 bases in the middle. CDR3 in DNA: TGTGCCAGCAGTTCCCCGTCGGGCACGGACTATGGCTACACCTTC. This sequence encodes CASSSPSGTDYGYTF.

The genes are TRBV6-6 and TRBJ1-2; weak D call: TRBD1 (5 bases). The germline V gene has CDR1 MNHNY and CDR2 SVGAGI (reference sequence). The CDR3 sequence is 13 residues long. With 7 bases removed from V and 1 base from J, the gap between germline ends came to 10 bases. The CDR3 DNA reads TGTGCCAGCACCGAGGGACGTAACTATGGCTACACCTTC. It codes for CASTEGRNYGYTF.

The chain is built from TRBV6-5 and TRBJ2-7; 12 positions agree with TRBD2. The length of the CDR3 is 15 residues. V lost 7 bases, J lost 3 bases, and 7 bases stayed unmatched. The V gene's germline CDR1 is MNHEY and CDR2 SVGAGI. The CDR3 spells CASNNGGLAGYEQYF. In DNA form, the CDR3 reads TGTGCCAGCAATAACGGGGGACTAGCGGGCTACGAGCAGTACTTC.

The chain joins TRBV24-1 to TRBJ2-3, with 8 bases fitting TRBD1. The CDR3 length is 16 residues. Germline-derived CDR1 and CDR2 are KGHDR and SFDVKD. V lost 4 bases and J lost 3; bases outside the gene matches: 8. This chain's CDR3 is CATSEGQASGTDTQYF. CDR3 sequence (DNA): TGTGCCACCAGTGAGGGACAGGCTAGTGGTACAGATACGCAGTATTTT.

This clone was counted between two and nine times. The chain couples TRBV4-1 to TRBJ2-1; D perhaps matches TRBD1 (6 bases). V gave up 4 bases and J gave up 5 bases, with 21 bases separating them. The CDR3 sequence is 17 residues long. Germline values: CDR1 MGHRA, CDR2 YSYEKL. The CDR3 DNA follows: TGCGCCAGCAGCCTACAAGTACCTACAGGGAACCACAATGAGCAGTTCTTC. It is translated as CASSLQVPTGNHNEQFF.

The V and J genes are TRBV2 and TRBJ2-1; TRBD1 agrees at 8 bases. V trimming: 8 bases; J trimming: 14 bases; junction bases outside the gene matches: 8. The CDR3 sequence is 11 residues long. Per the germline V gene, CDR1 is SNHLY and CDR2 is FYNNEI. In DNA, the CDR3 is TGTGCCAGCGGACCGGGACAGGTAAAGTTCTTC. The encoded protein is CASGPGQVKFF.

This chain joins TRBV10-3 and TRBJ1-4, with 8 positions matching TRBD1. The CDR3 consists of 14 residues. J was trimmed by 7 bases and V by 2 bases; bases with no gene match: 3. Germline CDR1 is ENHRY and CDR2 is SYGVKD. For the CDR3, the DNA is TGTGCCATCAGTGAGCAGGGGGCCGGTGAAAAACTGTTTTTT. Encoded protein: CAISEQGAGEKLFF.

J is TRBJ2-3 and V is TRBV7-6; 7 nucleotides align to TRBD2. The germline V gene encodes CDR1 SGHVS and CDR2 FNYEAQ. The CDR3 covers 15 residues. Unmatched junction bases numbered 6, after V lost 1 base and J lost 5 bases. CDR3 region: CASSLEPGREDTQYF. Written as DNA, the CDR3 is TGTGCCAGCAGCTTAGAGCCAGGGAGGGAAGATACGCAGTATTTT.

V usage is TRBV5-1 and J usage is TRBJ1-5; a weak D match, TRBD1 (6 bases). Germline V gives CDR1 SGHRS, CDR2 YFSETQ. The CDR3 loop spans 14 amino acids. The V end lost 5 bases, the J end lost 3 bases, and 12 bases lay between the germline ends. CDR3 region: CASSPGDDNQPQHF. In DNA, the CDR3 is TGCGCCAGCAGTCCAGGGGACGACAATCAGCCCCAGCATTTT.

The J gene is TRBJ1-5, the V gene TRBV10-3, with 10 bases matching TRBD1. CDR1 is ENHRY, CDR2 SYGVKD, per germline. This CDR3 spans 17 amino acids. The V and J ends lost 3 bases and 3 bases, in that order; junction bases with no gene match: 8. CDR3 coding DNA: TGTGCCATCAGTGACGAGTGGGACAGGGGCGACAATCAGCCCCAGCATTTT. Protein: CAISDEWDRGDNQPQHF.

The chain employs TRBV4-2 and TRBJ2-1; 7 nucleotides line up with TRBD2. Germline V gene data show CDR1 as LGHNA and CDR2 as YNFKEQ. CDR3 size: 17 residues. V shed 0 bases and J 5 bases; nucleotides not matched to a gene: 10. The CDR3 DNA is TGTGCCAGCAGCCAAGATTCCCCGGGGACTATAGACAATGAGCAGTTCTTC. This codes for CASSQDSPGTIDNEQFF.

V gene TRBV7-2 combines with J gene TRBJ1-5; no reliable D call. The V gene's germline CDR1 is SGHTA and CDR2 FQGNSA. The germline V and J ends were trimmed by 3 bases and 3 bases, with 15 bases remaining between them. The CDR3 is made up of 16 amino acids. CDR3 region: CASSFEGPDVNQPQHF. The CDR3 coding sequence is TGTGCCAGCAGCTTTGAGGGTCCAGATGTCAATCAGCCCCAGCATTTT.

The chain has TRBV19 and TRBJ2-2; 13 bases match TRBD2. V lost 6 bases, J lost 6 bases, and 7 bases stayed unmatched. The CDR3 covers 16 residues. Looked up from germline, CDR1 is LNHDA and CDR2 is SQIVND (reference sequence). CDR3 in DNA: TGTGCCAGTAGACCGGGACTAGCGGGACGAGCCGGGGAGCTGTTTTTT. Protein sequence: CASRPGLAGRAGELFF.